A single sample is the source of the 21 T cell receptor beta chains below, sequenced in a study of T-cell reconstitution after alpha-beta-depleted transplantation in children. As it was prepared, the TCRbeta library received unique molecular identifiers. TCRdb reprocessed the PCR reads with MiXCR, giving one entry per CDR3 protein. The sample records roughly 500,000 distinct CDR3 sequences, about an eighth being singletons. Sequenced material: PBMCs from the stem cell graft donor, taken from the stem cell graft. Receptor source: a human donor who donated a stem cell graft to a child with combined immunodeficiency.

This clonotype was counted a few times. The chain uses TRBV12-3 or TRBV12-4 and TRBJ2-1, with D perhaps given as TRBD1 or TRBD2 (6 bases each). This CDR3 comprises 15 residues. Deletions cut 2 bases from V and 5 bases from J, with 13 bases between. The CDR3 coding sequence is TGTGCCAGCAGTTTATGGGGGGCCGGGAACAATGAGCAGTTCTTC. Its protein product is CASSLWGAGNNEQFF.

This clonotype was seen more than once but under ten times. The V gene is TRBV10-3, the J gene TRBJ1-2; D gene ambiguous. CDR1 is ENHRY and CDR2 is SYGVKD in the germline V gene. CDR3 size: 14 residues. V was cut by 6 bases and J by 4 bases, with 15 bases left in between. In DNA, the CDR3 is TGTGCCATCAGGACCCTCAGGCACATCTATGGCTACACCTTC. Its protein is CAIRTLRHIYGYTF.

This chain links TRBV9 with TRBJ2-1; D possibly uses TRBD1 or TRBD2 (6 bases each). Germline V gene lookup returns CDR1 SGDLS and CDR2 YYNGEE. V lost 4 bases to trimming and J lost 9 bases, with 11 bases between them. The CDR3 is made up of 12 amino acids. This chain's CDR3 is CASSPGGSEQFF. CDR3 DNA: TGTGCCAGCAGCCCCGGGGGCAGTGAGCAGTTCTTC.

The chain combines TRBV6-5 with TRBJ2-3, with 9 bases aligning to TRBD1. This CDR3 has 16 amino acids. Germline-derived CDR1 and CDR2 are MNHEY and SVGAGI. J lost 2 bases, V lost 4 bases, and 7 bases had no gene match. The CDR3, as DNA: TGTGCCAGCAGTTCTCCTGACAGGGGGTCCACAGATACGCAGTATTTT. As protein: CASSSPDRGSTDTQYF.

In this sample, this clonotype turned up a few times. The rearrangement joins TRBV12-3 or TRBV12-4 to TRBJ2-3; tentative D call: TRBD2 (5 bases). This CDR3 spans 14 amino acids. The ends were cut back, 4 bases at V and 2 bases at J, with 10 bases in the middle. For the CDR3, the DNA is TGTGCCAGCAGTTATGAGGGCGACACAGATACGCAGTATTTT. Translating gives CASSYEGDTDTQYF.

This rearrangement joins TRBV10-3 to TRBJ2-7; 7 nucleotides line up with TRBD2. The germline V gene encodes CDR1 ENHRY and CDR2 SYGVKD. The CDR3 is 16 amino acids. V lost 7 bases to trimming and J lost 1 base; unmatched junction nucleotides: 13. CDR3 sequence (DNA): TGTGCCATCACCCGGGGAGCGGGAATGAAATCCTACGAGCAGTACTTC. Translating it yields CAITRGAGMKSYEQYF.

This clonotype was seen many times. J is TRBJ1-1 and V is TRBV6-4; the match to TRBD1 covers 9 bases. V lost 0 bases to trimming and J lost 4 bases; unmatched junction nucleotides: 9. From germline, CDR1 is MRHNA and CDR2 SNTAGT. The CDR3 is 17 amino acids. The CDR3, as DNA: TGTGCCAGCAGTGACTCCGGGACAGGGTCGGTGGCCACTGAAGCTTTCTTT. Translated: CASSDSGTGSVATEAFF.

This clonotype came up a few times. The chain recombines TRBV9 with TRBJ2-7; possible D gene TRBD2, 5 bases. The CDR3 runs 15 residues. Germline V CDR1 and CDR2: SGDLS, YYNGEE. V dropped 3 bases and J dropped 2 bases, with 15 bases sitting between them. CDR3 DNA sequence: TGTGCCAGCAGCGCAGTGGACTCCGAAGCCTACGAGCAGTACTTC. Amino acid sequence: CASSAVDSEAYEQYF.

This clonotype appeared a few times. J is TRBJ2-6 and V is TRBV5-1, with D hard to call. The CDR3 length is 16 residues. V was cut by 1 base and J by 0 bases, with 8 bases left in between. The germline gives CDR1 SGHRS, CDR2 YFSETQ. The CDR3 DNA is TGCGCCAGCAGCTTGTTATCGGTCTCTGGGGCCAACGTCCTGACTTTC. It specifies CASSLLSVSGANVLTF.

V gene TRBV6-5 combines with J gene TRBJ2-7; TRBD1 or TRBD2 may be the D gene (6 bases each). Germline assignment: CDR1 MNHEY and CDR2 SVGAGI. The ends were cut back, 0 bases at V and 10 bases at J, with 13 bases in the middle. The CDR3 totals 13 residues. Here the CDR3 DNA reads TGTGCCAGCAGTTACTCGGAGGGGGGCAGACAGTACTTC. Translation gives CASSYSEGGRQYF.

Ten or more counts support this clonotype. The V and J genes are TRBV11-3 and TRBJ2-1; D may be TRBD2 (6 bases). V was trimmed by 6 bases and J by 7 bases, leaving 22 bases between them. Germline V gene lookup returns CDR1 SGHNT and CDR2 YENEEA. The CDR3 has 16 residues. CDR3 sequence (DNA): TGTGCCAGCAGTATATCCGGGACTCGGCCTACGAATGAGCAGTTCTTC. Amino acids: CASSISGTRPTNEQFF.

The sample holds many counts of this clonotype. The chain has TRBV9 and TRBJ2-6; TRBD1 agrees at 8 bases. The J segment lost 0 bases and the V segment lost 4 bases, leaving 3 bases of the junction unmatched. CDR3 length equals 16 residues. The germline gives CDR1 SGDLS, CDR2 YYNGEE. The CDR3 DNA reads TGTGCCAGCAGCAAGGGACAGGTCTCTGGGGCCAACGTCCTGACTTTC. This codes for CASSKGQVSGANVLTF.

A note on this clonotype: This may be a read error, as it is one base from a much larger clone. The chain links TRBV20-1 to TRBJ2-3, with 7 bases that match TRBD2. Looked up from germline, CDR1 is DFQATT and CDR2 is SNEGSKA (reference sequence). The CDR3 extends over 17 amino acids. CDR3 nucleotides: TGCTGTGCTAGAGATCGCTTAGGGAGGGTCGTGCCAGATACGCAGTATTTT. It codes for CCARDRLGRVVPDTQYF.

This clonotype appeared a few times. The chain uses TRBV29-1 and TRBJ1-1, with a possible D match to TRBD1 (6 bases). This CDR3 has 13 residues. Germline values: CDR1 SQVTM, CDR2 ANQGSEA. Trimming pared 4 bases from V and 4 bases from J, leaving 13 bases between. Here the CDR3 DNA reads TGCAGCGTTGCAGGGGATAGGTTCACTGAAGCTTTCTTT. Its translation: CSVAGDRFTEAFF.

This sequence joins TRBV18 and TRBJ2-7, with a possible D match to TRBD1 (5 bases). With 1 base removed from V and 2 bases from J, the gap between germline ends came to 9 bases. The germline gives CDR1 KGHSH, CDR2 LQKENI. CDR3 length: 14 residues. As DNA, the CDR3 is TGTGCCAGCTCACCACTAACAGGAGCCTACGAGCAGTACTTC. It encodes CASSPLTGAYEQYF. The full variable domain, in which reference TRBV18 and TRBJ2-7 provide the parts outside the CDR3, is NAGVMQNPRHLVRRRGQEARLRCSPMKGHSHVYWYRQLPEEGLKFMVYLQKENIIDESGMPKERFSAEFPKEGPSILRIQQVVRGDSAAYFCASSPLTGAYEQYFGPGTRLTVT.

In the case of this clonotype: A read error may explain this, as a much larger clone is one base away. The chain employs TRBV5-4 and TRBJ2-2; the D gene is possibly TRBD2 (5 bases). Germline CDR1 reads SGHNT; CDR2 reads YYREEE (reference sequence). There are 14 residues in the CDR3. The CDR3 bases are TGTACCAGCAGCTTGAGGGCAGGCACCGGGGAGCTGTTTTTT. This codes for CTSSLRAGTGELFF.

The chain carries TRBV7-9 and TRBJ1-4, with D unclear. V was shortened by 5 bases and J by 8 bases, with 15 bases between the two germline ends. CDR1 is SEHNR and CDR2 is FQNEAQ in the germline V gene (reference sequence). The CDR3 sequence is 14 residues long. CDR3 DNA: TGTGCCAGCAGCCCGTTAGGTCCGGGGGAAAAACTGTTTTTT. It encodes CASSPLGPGEKLFF.

This clonotype was observed a handful of times. DNA for the CDR3: TGTGCCAGCAGTTTACCTTCAGCGGGGGCCTCCTACAATGAGCAGTTCTTC. As protein: CASSLPSAGASYNEQFF. The chain recombines TRBV27 with TRBJ2-1; 8 bases agree with TRBD2. Germline values: CDR1 MNHEY, CDR2 SMNVEV (reference sequence). The CDR3 contains 17 residues. The V gene end was trimmed by 2 bases and the J gene end by 0 bases; junction bases not matched to a gene: 6.

This clonotype has more than one count but fewer than ten. This chain's CDR3 is CASSVAPAGGSYEQYF. Written as DNA, the CDR3 is TGTGCCAGCAGCGTAGCTCCAGCGGGAGGTTCCTACGAGCAGTACTTC. V and J are TRBV9 and TRBJ2-7; TRBD2 matches 9 bases. This CDR3 comprises 16 residues. CDR1 and CDR2 (germline): SGDLS, YYNGEE. V was pared by 0 bases and J by 1 base, with 5 bases of the junction left unmatched.

This clonotype was observed many times. The chain is built from TRBV20-1 and TRBJ1-2, with D unclear. V gave up 0 bases and J gave up 7 bases, with 21 bases separating them. CDR1 and CDR2 (germline): DFQATT, SNEGSKA (reference sequence). CDR3 length: 16 residues. The DNA for the CDR3 is TGCAGTGCTAGAGATCGGCAGGCCGGTGACTCTACTGGCTACACCTTC. It encodes CSARDRQAGDSTGYTF.

This rearrangement joins TRBV4-2 to TRBJ2-7, with 9 bases matching TRBD2. The CDR3 spans 16 residues. Trimming removed 0 bases from V and 6 bases from J; junction bases left unmatched: 9. CDR1 and CDR2 from the germline V gene are LGHNA and YNFKEQ. The CDR3: CASSQEIGGGAPEQYF. The CDR3 nucleotides read TGTGCCAGCAGCCAAGAAATAGGCGGGGGGGCCCCCGAGCAGTACTTC.